Below are 2 T cell receptor beta chains sequenced from a single sample in a study of cytomegalovirus exposure and HLA in healthy donors. PCR used 60 Vbeta primers and 13 Jbeta primers. Some clones are missing from TCRdb's copy, which holds only in-frame ones; the method was immunoSEQ multiplex PCR. The sample consists of about 140,000 clones, about four fifths of them appearing once. The sample was PBMCs. These receptors all come from a male donor in good health and CMV-seronegative.

V usage is TRBV30 and J usage is TRBJ2-5; D gene unclear. The CDR3 covers 12 residues. Per germline, CDR1 GTSNPN and CDR2 SVGIG (reference sequence). Trimming pared 2 bases from V and 3 bases from J, leaving 7 bases between. CDR3 sequence: CAWSRSEETQYF. The CDR3 DNA follows: TGTGCCTGGAGTCGTTCTGAAGAGACCCAGTACTTC.

This clone was found a few times. The chain combines TRBV19 with TRBJ1-5; D is unclear. Trimming left V 3 bases short and J 6 bases short, with 3 bases between. Germline-derived CDR1 and CDR2 are LNHDA and SQIVND (reference sequence). The CDR3 sequence is 11 residues long. The CDR3 nucleotides read TGTGCCAGTAGTATCGGTCAGCCCCAGCATTTT. Translation gives CASSIGQPQHF.